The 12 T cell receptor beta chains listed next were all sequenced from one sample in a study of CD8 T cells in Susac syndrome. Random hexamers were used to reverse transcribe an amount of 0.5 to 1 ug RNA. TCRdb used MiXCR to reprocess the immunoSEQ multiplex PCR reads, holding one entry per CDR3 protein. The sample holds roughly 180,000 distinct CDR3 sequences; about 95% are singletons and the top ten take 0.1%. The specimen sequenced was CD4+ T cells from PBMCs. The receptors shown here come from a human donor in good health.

The CDR3 region is CSASSGDLGYTF. DNA for the CDR3: TGCAGTGCTAGTAGCGGGGACCTCGGCTACACCTTC. The chain carries TRBV20-1 and TRBJ1-2; a weak D match, TRBD1 (5 bases). The CDR3 runs to 12 residues. The germline V and J ends were trimmed by 3 bases and 8 bases, with 13 bases remaining between them. Germline CDR1 and CDR2: DFQATT and SNEGSKA (reference sequence).

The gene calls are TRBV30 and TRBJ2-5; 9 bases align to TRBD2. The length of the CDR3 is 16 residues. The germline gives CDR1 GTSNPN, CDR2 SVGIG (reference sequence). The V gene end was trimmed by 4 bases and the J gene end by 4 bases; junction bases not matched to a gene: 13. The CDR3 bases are TGTGCCTGGACTTTGGGTCTAGCGGGATATGGAGAGACCCAGTACTTC. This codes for CAWTLGLAGYGETQYF. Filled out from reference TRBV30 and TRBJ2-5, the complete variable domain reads SQTIHQWPATLVQPVGSPLSLECTVEGTSNPNLYWYRQAAGRGLQLLFYSVGIGQISSEVPQNLSASRPQDRQFILSSKKLLLSDSGFYLCAWTLGLAGYGETQYFGPGTRLLVL.

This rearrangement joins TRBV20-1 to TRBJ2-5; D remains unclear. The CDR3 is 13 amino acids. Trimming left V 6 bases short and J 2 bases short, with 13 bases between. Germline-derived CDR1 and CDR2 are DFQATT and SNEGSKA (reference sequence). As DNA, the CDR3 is TGCAGTGCCAACTTGGGTCTTCAAGAGACCCAGTACTTC. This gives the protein CSANLGLQETQYF.

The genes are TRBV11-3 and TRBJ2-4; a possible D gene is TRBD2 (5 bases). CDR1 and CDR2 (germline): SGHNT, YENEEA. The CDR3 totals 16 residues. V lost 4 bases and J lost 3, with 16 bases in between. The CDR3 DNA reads TGTGCCAGCAGCTCCGGAGGACCGGCGGACAAAAACATTCAGTACTTC. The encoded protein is CASSSGGPADKNIQYF.

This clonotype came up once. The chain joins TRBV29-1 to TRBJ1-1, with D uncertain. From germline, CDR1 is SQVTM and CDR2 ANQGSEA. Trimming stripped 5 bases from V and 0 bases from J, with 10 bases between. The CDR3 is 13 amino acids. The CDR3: CSVRSVLNTEAFF. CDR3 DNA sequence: TGCAGCGTTCGCTCTGTCCTGAACACTGAAGCTTTCTTT.

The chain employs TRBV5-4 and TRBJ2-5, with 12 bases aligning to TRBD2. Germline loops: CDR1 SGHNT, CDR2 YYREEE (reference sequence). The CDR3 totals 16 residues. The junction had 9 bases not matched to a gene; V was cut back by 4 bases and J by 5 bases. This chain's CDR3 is CASSILAGGPLETQYF. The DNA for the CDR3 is TGTGCCAGCAGCATTCTAGCGGGAGGGCCTCTGGAGACCCAGTACTTC.

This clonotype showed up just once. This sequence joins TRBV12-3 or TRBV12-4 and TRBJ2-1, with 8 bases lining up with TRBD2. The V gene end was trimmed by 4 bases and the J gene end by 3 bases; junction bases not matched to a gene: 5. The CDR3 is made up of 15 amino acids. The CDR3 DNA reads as TGTGCCAGCAGTTGGGGACTAGGGCTCTACAATGAGCAGTTCTTC. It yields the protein CASSWGLGLYNEQFF.

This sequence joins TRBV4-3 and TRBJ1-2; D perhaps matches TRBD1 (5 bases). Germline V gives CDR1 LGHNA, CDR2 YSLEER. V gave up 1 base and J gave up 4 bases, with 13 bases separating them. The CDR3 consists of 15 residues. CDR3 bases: TGCGCCAGCAGCCAAGTAATCGGGGACGGCTATGGCTACACCTTC. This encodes CASSQVIGDGYGYTF.

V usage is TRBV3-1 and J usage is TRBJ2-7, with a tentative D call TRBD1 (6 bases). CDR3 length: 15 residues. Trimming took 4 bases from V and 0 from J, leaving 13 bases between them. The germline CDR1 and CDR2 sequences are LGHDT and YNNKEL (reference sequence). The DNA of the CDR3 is TGTGCCAGCAGCCCTACGGGACACCGCTCCTACGAGCAGTACTTC. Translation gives CASSPTGHRSYEQYF.

CDR3: CAWSEHPGNTIYF. The CDR3 DNA is TGTGCCTGGAGTGAACACCCTGGAAACACCATATATTTT. The V and J genes are TRBV30 and TRBJ1-3; D remains ambiguous. The germline gives CDR1 GTSNPN, CDR2 SVGIG (reference sequence). The CDR3 sequence is 13 residues long. The V end was cut by 1 base, the J end by 2 bases, with 6 bases between.

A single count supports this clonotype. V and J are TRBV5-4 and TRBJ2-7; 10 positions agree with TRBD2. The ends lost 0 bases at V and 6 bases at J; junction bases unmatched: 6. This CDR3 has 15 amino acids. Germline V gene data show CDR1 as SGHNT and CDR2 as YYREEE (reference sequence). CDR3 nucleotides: TGTGCCAGCAGCTTGGGGGCTAGCGGGAGTCGCGAGCAGTACTTC. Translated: CASSLGASGSREQYF.

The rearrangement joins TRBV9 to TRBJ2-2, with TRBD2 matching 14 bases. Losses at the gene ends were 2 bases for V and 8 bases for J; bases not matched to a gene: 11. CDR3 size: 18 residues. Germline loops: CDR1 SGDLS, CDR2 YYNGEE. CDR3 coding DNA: TGTGCCAGCAGCGTCGAGCCGGGACTAGCGGGAGTGGCAGGGGAGCTGTTTTTT. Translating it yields CASSVEPGLAGVAGELFF.